The clone carrying this T cell receptor (beta chain) was picked up a small number of times. Its antigen remains unknown. This specimen comes from a study of response to subunit inactivated influenza vaccine. The V and J ends lost 1 base and 3 bases, in that order; junction bases with no gene match: 2. CDR3 length: 15 amino acids. Germline CDR1 and CDR2: SGHDN and FVKESK. General observations from the study: Authors suggested that a seasonal influenza vaccination recruits few new T cells each time.

TCRdb re-analysed the RT-PCR reads in MiXCR, keeping a single row per CDR3 protein. Of hundreds of thousands of distinct CDR3 sequences listed, less than 20% are singletons. This rearrangement joins TRBV14 to TRBJ2-1, with TRBD2 matching 8 bases. Material: PBMCs from blood, obtained roughly 12 days after vaccination. This clonotype was obtained from a man aged 50-60 years who received an inactivated influenza vaccine. The CDR3 reads CASSQGGGSYNEQFF. CDR3 nucleotides: TGTGCCAGCAGCCAAGGCGGGGGGAGCTACAATGAGCAGTTCTTC. The full variable domain, in which reference TRBV14 and TRBJ2-1 provide the parts outside the CDR3, is EAGVTQFPSHSVIEKGQTVTLRCDPISGHDNLYWYRRVMGKEIKFLLHFVKESKQDESGMPNNRFLAERTGGTYSTLKVQPAELEDSGVYFCASSQGGGSYNEQFFGPGTRLTVL.